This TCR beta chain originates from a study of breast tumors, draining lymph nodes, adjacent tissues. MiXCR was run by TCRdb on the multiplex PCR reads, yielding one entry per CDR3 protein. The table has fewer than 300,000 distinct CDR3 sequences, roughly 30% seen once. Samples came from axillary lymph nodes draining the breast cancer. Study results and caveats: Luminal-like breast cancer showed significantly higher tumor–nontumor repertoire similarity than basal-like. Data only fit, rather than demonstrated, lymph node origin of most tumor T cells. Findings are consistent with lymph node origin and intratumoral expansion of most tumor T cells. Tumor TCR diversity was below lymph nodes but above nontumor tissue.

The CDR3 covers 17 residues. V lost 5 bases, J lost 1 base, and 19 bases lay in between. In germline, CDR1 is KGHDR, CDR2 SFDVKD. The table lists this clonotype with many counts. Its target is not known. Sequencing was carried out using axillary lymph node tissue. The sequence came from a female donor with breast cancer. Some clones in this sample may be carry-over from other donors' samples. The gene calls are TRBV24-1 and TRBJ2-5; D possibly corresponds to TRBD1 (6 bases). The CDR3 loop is CATSGPGPRGAQETQYF. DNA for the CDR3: TGTGCCACCAGTGGCCCAGGTCCCAGGGGCGCCCAAGAGACCCAGTACTTC.